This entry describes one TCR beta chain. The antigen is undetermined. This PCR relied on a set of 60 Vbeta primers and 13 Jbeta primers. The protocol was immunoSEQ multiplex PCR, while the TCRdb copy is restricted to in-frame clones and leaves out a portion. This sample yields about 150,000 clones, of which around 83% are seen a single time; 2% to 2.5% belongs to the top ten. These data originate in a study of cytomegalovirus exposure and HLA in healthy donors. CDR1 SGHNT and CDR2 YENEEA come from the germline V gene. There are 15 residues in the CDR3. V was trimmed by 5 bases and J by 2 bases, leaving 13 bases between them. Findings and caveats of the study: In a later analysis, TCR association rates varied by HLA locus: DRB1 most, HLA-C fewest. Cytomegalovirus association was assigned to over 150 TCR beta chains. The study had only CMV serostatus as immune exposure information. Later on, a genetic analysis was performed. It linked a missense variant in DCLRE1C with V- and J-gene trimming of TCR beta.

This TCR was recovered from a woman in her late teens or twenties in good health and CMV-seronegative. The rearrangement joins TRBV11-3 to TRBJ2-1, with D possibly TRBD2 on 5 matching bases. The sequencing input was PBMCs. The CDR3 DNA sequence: TGTGCCAGCAGCCCGGGGAGCGGTCCCTACAATGAGCAGTTCTTC. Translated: CASSPGSGPYNEQFF.